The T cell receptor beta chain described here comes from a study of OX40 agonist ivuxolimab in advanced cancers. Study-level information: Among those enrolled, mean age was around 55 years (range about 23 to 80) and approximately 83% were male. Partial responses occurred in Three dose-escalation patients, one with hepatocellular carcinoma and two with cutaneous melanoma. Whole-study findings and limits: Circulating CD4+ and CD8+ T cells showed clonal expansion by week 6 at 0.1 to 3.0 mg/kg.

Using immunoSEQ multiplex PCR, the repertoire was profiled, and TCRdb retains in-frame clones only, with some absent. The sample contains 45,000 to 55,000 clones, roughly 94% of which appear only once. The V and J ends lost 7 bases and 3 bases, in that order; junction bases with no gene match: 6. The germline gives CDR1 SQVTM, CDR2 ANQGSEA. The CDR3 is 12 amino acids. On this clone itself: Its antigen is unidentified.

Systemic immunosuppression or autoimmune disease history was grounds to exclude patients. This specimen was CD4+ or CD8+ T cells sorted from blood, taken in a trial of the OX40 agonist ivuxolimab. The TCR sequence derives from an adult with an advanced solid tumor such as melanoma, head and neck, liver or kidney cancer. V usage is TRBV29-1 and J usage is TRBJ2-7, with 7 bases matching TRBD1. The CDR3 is CSGKTGRYEQYF. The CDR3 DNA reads TGCAGCGGGAAGACAGGGCGCTACGAGCAGTACTTC.